Each of the 4 T cell receptor beta chains below was sequenced from the same sample in a study of shared clonotypes between healthy human individuals. Using immunoSEQ multiplex PCR, the repertoire was profiled, and TCRdb retains in-frame clones only, with some absent. The sample lists a few million clones, 80% to 95% occurring once. Naive CD8 cells comprised CD45RO-negative, CCR7-positively selected cells, excluding terminally differentiated effector memory CD45RA+ cells. The sequenced sample consisted of naive CD8+ T cells from PBMCs. These receptor sequences come from a man aged 18 to 30 in good health. Some clones in this sample may be carry-over from other donors' samples.

This clone came up once. V usage is TRBV9 and J usage is TRBJ2-1; 10 nucleotides agree with TRBD2. The CDR3 length is 18 residues. V lost 0 bases, J lost 5 bases, and 11 bases stayed unmatched. Germline CDR1 SGDLS, CDR2 YYNGEE. Here the CDR3 reads CASSVVASGGDRNNEQFF. CDR3 nucleotides: TGTGCCAGCAGCGTAGTCGCTAGCGGGGGCGATAGAAACAATGAGCAGTTCTTC.

J is TRBJ1-5 and V is TRBV9; TRBD1 matches 10 bases. V gave up 4 bases and J gave up 2 bases; unmatched junction bases: 3. The germline V gene encodes CDR1 SGDLS and CDR2 YYNGEE. The length of the CDR3 is 15 residues. The DNA of the CDR3 is TGTGCCAGCAGCATGGGGACAGGGGGCAATCAGCCCCAGCATTTT. Translated, it gives CASSMGTGGNQPQHF.

The chain has TRBV5-5 and TRBJ1-2; D is ambiguous. The CDR3 has 15 amino acids. Germline V gene data show CDR1 as SGHKS and CDR2 as YYEKEE (reference sequence). With 4 bases removed from V and 0 bases from J, the gap between germline ends came to 13 bases. CDR3 amino acids: CASSQTLVPNYGYTF. The DNA of the CDR3 is TGTGCCAGCAGCCAGACCCTGGTTCCTAACTATGGCTACACCTTC. Supplemented by reference TRBV5-5 and TRBJ1-2, the full variable domain reads DAGVTQSPTHLIKTRGQQVTLRCSPISGHKSVSWYQQVLGQGPQFIFQYYEKEERGRGNFPDRFSARQFPNYSSELNVNALLLGDSALYLCASSQTLVPNYGYTFGSGTRLTVV.

This chain links TRBV28 with TRBJ2-2; D possibly uses TRBD1 or TRBD2 (5 bases each). The CDR3 is 14 amino acids. V lost 11 bases and J lost 0, with 13 bases in between. CDR1 is MDHEN and CDR2 is SYDVKM in the germline V gene. The CDR3 nucleotides are TGTGCCGCAACCGGGGCAGCGAACACCGGGGAGCTGTTTTTT. Translation gives CAATGAANTGELFF.